This TCR beta chain is drawn from a study of identical twins. The study, taken as a whole, reports: The conclusions drew on cross-sectional statistical analysis instead of tracking the same donors. Models underestimated TCR alpha sharing (out-of-frame) in monozygotic twins.

V lost 0 bases and J 3 bases, leaving 13 bases between the germline ends. The CDR3 totals 16 residues. The germline CDR1 and CDR2 sequences are SGDLS and YYNGEE. cDNA molecules carried unique molecular identifiers, and template switching added a universal primer site. Each CDR3 protein gets one entry after TCRdb re-called the 5' RACE reads with MiXCR. The sample holds approximately 670,000 distinct CDR3 sequences, around 6% seen once. This clonotype was seen ten or more times. Its specificity is not known. Sequenced: naive T cells sorted from blood. The sequence was collected from a man aged 18 to 35 in good health. The chain is built from TRBV9 and TRBJ2-4; possible D gene TRBD2, 5 bases. The chain's CDR3 is CASSVAHGNHKNIQYF. CDR3 bases: TGTGCCAGCAGCGTAGCTCACGGGAACCACAAAAACATTCAGTACTTC.